The clone carrying this T cell receptor beta chain occurred a few times. What it binds is not known. This sample is part of a study of vaccination and CD4 T cells after COVID-19. Study-wide context: A median of 101 days (range 35 to 161) separated diagnosis from post-COVID sampling. Samples were taken after vaccination, a median of about 79 days after dose two, with a range of 14 to 241. The control cultures got either a CEFX pool, an HIV-1 Nef pool, or no peptide at all.

Germline CDR1 is SGHNT and CDR2 is YYREEE (reference sequence). Trimming stripped 0 bases from V and 1 base from J, with 13 bases between. The CDR3 contains 16 residues. Sequence data for DNA of cultured CD4+ T cells were generated by the Oncomine TCR Beta short-read assay. From the PCR reads, TCRdb called clonotypes with MiXCR, one entry per CDR3 protein. The sample shows more than 13,000 distinct CDR3 sequences, about 56% of them seen only once. Broader study findings: Researchers looked at relatively few convalescent patients and had no early post-infection timepoints.

Treatment indicated: roughly 10-day PBMC culture with coronavirus spike peptide pools or control peptides (ViraFEST assay). Sequences were derived from CD4+ T cells from blood, cultured in vitro, sampled before SARS-CoV-2 vaccination. This TCR was sampled from a human donor who had recovered from COVID-19. The chain couples TRBV5-4 to TRBJ2-5; the D gene is possibly TRBD1 (5 bases). The CDR3 here is CASSLAGLQGQETQYF. Written as DNA, the CDR3 is TGTGCCAGCAGCTTGGCCGGTCTGCAGGGCCAAGAGACCCAGTACTTC. Using reference TRBV5-4 and TRBJ2-5 for the parts outside the CDR3, the full variable domain is ETGVTQSPTHLIKTRGQQVTLRCSSQSGHNTVSWYQQALGQGPQFIFQYYREEENGRGNFPPRFSGLQFPNYSSELNVNALELDDSALYLCASSLAGLQGQETQYFGPGTRLLVL.